The T cell receptor (beta chain) described here comes from a study of cytomegalovirus exposure and HLA in healthy donors. Findings and limits, study-wide: In a later analysis, HLA-associated beta chains showed higher expansion and lower generation probabilities than comparable chains. Owing to their indistinguishability, certain V segments, notably TRBV6-2 and TRBV6-3, were excluded. Previously analyzed data showed that most TCR beta V segments were productive at a frequency of about 90% or about 30%.

Both 60 Vbeta primers and 13 Jbeta primers went into the PCR. TCRdb's table, derived via immunoSEQ multiplex PCR, lists solely in-frame clones and lacks some. The sample holds about 150,000 clones, around 72% seen once. Germline V gives CDR1 MGHRA, CDR2 YSYEKL. The CDR3 spans 17 residues. With respect to this clone: Its antigen remains unknown. One end of the junction fails to match germline, which may point to a read error. Different DNA sequences within this sample yield the same CDR3.

Sample: PBMCs. This sequence originates from a man between 45 and 60 years old in good health and CMV-seropositive. V usage is TRBV4-1 and J usage is TRBJ1-6; perhaps TRBD1 as D (6 bases). The CDR3 here is CASSQLAGAYSYSPLHF. The CDR3 DNA follows: TGCGCCAGCAGCCAGTTGGCAGGGGCATATTCTTATTCCCCCCTCCACTTT.